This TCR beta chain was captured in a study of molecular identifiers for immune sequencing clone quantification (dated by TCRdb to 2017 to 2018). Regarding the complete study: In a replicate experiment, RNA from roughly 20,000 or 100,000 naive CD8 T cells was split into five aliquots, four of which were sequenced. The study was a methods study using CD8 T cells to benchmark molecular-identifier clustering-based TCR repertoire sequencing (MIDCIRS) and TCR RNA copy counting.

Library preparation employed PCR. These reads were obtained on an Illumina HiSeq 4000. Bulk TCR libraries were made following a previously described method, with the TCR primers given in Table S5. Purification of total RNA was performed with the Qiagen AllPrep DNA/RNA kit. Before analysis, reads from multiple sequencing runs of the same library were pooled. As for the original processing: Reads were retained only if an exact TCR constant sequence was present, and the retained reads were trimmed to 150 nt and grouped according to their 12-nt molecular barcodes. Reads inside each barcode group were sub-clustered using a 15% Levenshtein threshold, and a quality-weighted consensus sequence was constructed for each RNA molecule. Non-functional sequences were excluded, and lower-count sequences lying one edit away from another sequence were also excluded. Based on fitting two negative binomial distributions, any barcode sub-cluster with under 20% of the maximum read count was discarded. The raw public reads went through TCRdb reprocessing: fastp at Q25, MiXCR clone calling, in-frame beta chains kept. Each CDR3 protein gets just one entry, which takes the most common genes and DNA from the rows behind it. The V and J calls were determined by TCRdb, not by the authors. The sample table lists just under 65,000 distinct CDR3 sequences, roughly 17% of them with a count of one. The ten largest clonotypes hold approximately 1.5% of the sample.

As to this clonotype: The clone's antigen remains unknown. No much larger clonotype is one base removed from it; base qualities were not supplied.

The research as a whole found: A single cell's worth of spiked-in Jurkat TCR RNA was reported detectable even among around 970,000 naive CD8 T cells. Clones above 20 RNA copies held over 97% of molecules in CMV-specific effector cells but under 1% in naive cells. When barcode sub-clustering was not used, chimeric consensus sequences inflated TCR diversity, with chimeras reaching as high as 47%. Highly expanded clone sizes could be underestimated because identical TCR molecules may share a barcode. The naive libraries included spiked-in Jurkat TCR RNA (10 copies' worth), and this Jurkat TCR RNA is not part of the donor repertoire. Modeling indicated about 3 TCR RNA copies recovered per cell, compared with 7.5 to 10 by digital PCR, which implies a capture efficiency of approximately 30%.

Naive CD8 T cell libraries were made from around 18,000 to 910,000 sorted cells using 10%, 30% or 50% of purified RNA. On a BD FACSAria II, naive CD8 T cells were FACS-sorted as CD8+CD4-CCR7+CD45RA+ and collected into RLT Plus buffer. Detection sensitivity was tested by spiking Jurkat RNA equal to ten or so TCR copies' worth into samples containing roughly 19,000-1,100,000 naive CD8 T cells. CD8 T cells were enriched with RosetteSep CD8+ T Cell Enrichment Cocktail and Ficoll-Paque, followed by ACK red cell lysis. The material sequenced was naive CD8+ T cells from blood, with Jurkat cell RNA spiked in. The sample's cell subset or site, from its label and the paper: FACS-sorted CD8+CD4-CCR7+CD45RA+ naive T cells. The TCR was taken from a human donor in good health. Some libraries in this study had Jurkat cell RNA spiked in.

The DNA sequence reads TGTGCCAGCAGCTCTTTCTCGGGAGGATACAATGAGCAGTTCTTC. Translated, this is CASSSFSGGYNEQFF. The chain links TRBV12-3 or TRBV12-4 with TRBJ2-1, and 7 bases in between align with TRBD2. V ends up 6 bases short and J 4 bases short, with an unmatched junction base count of 9. The CDR3, cysteine through phenylalanine, is 15 amino acids long. The only DNA kept is the CDR3, 45 bases in frame from the first base.